The 21 T cell receptor beta chains presented below share a single source sample, sequenced in a study of T-cell memory formation after mild COVID-19. One entry per CDR3 protein, called by TCRdb with MiXCR from the 5' RACE reads. The profile covers around 160,000 distinct CDR3 sequences, with around a tenth appearing a single time and about 3.8% taken by the ten largest. Sequencing was performed on PBMCs or a T cell subset sorted from them (not recorded which). The receptors here all came from a man between 18 and 35 years old who had mild COVID-19 (a few samples of this study predate the infection). Cell type and time point are not known.

Details on this clonotype: Compared with germline, one end of the junction differs, possibly owing to a read error. The chain is built from TRBV29-1 and TRBJ2-2; TRBD1 matches at 7 bases. The CDR3 length is 14 residues. From germline, CDR1 is SQVTM and CDR2 ANQGSEA. Written as DNA, the CDR3 is TGCAGCCATGGGACAGACGTTGGTACCGGGGAGCTGATTTTT. Encoded protein: CSHGTDVGTGELIF.

This clonotype has a handful of counts. The chain uses TRBV9 and TRBJ2-2, with TRBD2 as a possible D gene (5 bases). Germline V gene sequence: CDR1 SGDLS, CDR2 YYNGEE. This CDR3 comprises 14 residues. Trimming removed 0 bases at V and 7 bases at J, with 10 bases between. CDR3 DNA: TGTGCCAGCAGCGTAGAGCGAGGGTACGGGGAGCTGTTTTTT. This gives the protein CASSVERGYGELFF.

This chain links TRBV30 with TRBJ2-4; D possibly corresponds to TRBD2 (6 bases). Trimming cost V 5 bases and J 0 bases, with 8 bases left between them. In germline, CDR1 is GTSNPN, CDR2 SVGIG (reference sequence). CDR3 size: 13 residues. CDR3 amino acids: CAWGRLAKNIQYF. CDR3 coding DNA: TGTGCCTGGGGGAGGCTAGCCAAAAACATTCAGTACTTC. Full variable domain (outside the CDR3, taken from reference TRBV30 and TRBJ2-4): SQTIHQWPATLVQPVGSPLSLECTVEGTSNPNLYWYRQAAGRGLQLLFYSVGIGQISSEVPQNLSASRPQDRQFILSSKKLLLSDSGFYLCAWGRLAKNIQYFGAGTRLSVL.

A few counts support this clonotype. The rearrangement links TRBV7-3 to TRBJ2-5, with no clear D. The CDR3 sequence is 13 residues long. V was clipped by 5 bases and J by 5 bases, with 12 bases between them. Germline V gives CDR1 SGHTA, CDR2 FQGTGA. CDR3 coding DNA: TGTGCCAGCAGCCGGGTCGGATTGGAGACCCAGTACTTC. As protein: CASSRVGLETQYF.

The chain is built from TRBV12-5 and TRBJ1-4, with D unclear. Germline CDR1 is LGHNT and CDR2 is FRNRAP. The CDR3 runs to 17 residues. Trimming took off 8 bases at V and 8 bases at J, with 27 bases between the two ends. The CDR3 bases are TGTGCTAGTAATGTTGGGTGGGGATGGGATTGTAACGAAAAACTGTTTTTT. This translates into CASNVGWGWDCNEKLFF.

This chain links TRBV12-5 with TRBJ2-3, with D perhaps matching TRBD1 or TRBD2 (5 bases each). Trimming removed 1 base at V and 0 bases at J, with 26 bases between. Germline loops: CDR1 LGHNT, CDR2 FRNRAP. This CDR3 is built from 21 residues. The CDR3 sequence: CASGLAPLQGRRSGSTDTQYF. CDR3 bases: TGTGCTAGTGGTTTGGCCCCGTTGCAGGGACGGAGGAGTGGGAGCACAGATACGCAGTATTTT.

The chain couples TRBV24-1 to TRBJ1-5, with D possibly TRBD1 on 5 matching bases. The CDR3 totals 14 residues. Trimming took 5 bases from V and 4 from J, leaving 11 bases between them. CDR1 KGHDR and CDR2 SFDVKD come from the germline V gene. The CDR3 bases are TGTGCCACCAGTGGAAGGGACCCTAATCAGCCCCAGCATTTT. As protein: CATSGRDPNQPQHF.

This clonotype has only a few counts. V and J are TRBV20-1 and TRBJ1-4; D is possibly TRBD1 (5 bases). Germline CDR1 and CDR2: DFQATT and SNEGSKA (reference sequence). The germline V and J ends were trimmed by 3 bases and 7 bases, with 15 bases remaining between them. The CDR3 runs 14 residues. Here the CDR3 DNA reads TGCAGTGCTAGGGGGACGGGAGAGGGTGAAAAACTGTTTTTT. Its translation: CSARGTGEGEKLFF.

This clonotype was seen a few times. The chain joins TRBV19 to TRBJ2-1; TRBD2 matches 8 bases. V lost 11 bases and J lost 0; bases outside the gene matches: 9. Germline V lookup: CDR1 LNHDA, CDR2 SQIVND (reference sequence). The CDR3 contains 15 residues. The CDR3 protein is CASGGGRSSYNEQFF. In DNA, the CDR3 is TGTGCCTCCGGGGGGGGGCGAAGCTCCTACAATGAGCAGTTCTTC.

V and J are TRBV20-1 and TRBJ1-2; D is uncertain. CDR1 is DFQATT, CDR2 SNEGSKA, per germline (reference sequence). There are 12 residues in the CDR3. The V end was cut by 0 bases, the J end by 3 bases, with 5 bases between. The CDR3 reads CSARDPDYGYTF. The CDR3 nucleotides are TGCAGTGCTAGAGATCCCGACTATGGCTACACCTTC.

The genes are TRBV20-1 and TRBJ2-3; 11 bases are shared with TRBD2. The CDR3 extends over 14 amino acids. Per the germline V gene, CDR1 is DFQATT and CDR2 is SNEGSKA (reference sequence). Trimming removed 6 bases from V and 0 bases from J; junction bases left unmatched: 2. The chain's CDR3 is CSALAGVSTDTQYF. The CDR3 region has the DNA TGCAGTGCACTAGCGGGGGTGAGCACAGATACGCAGTATTTT.

The chain combines TRBV18 with TRBJ1-2; D remains unclear. With 1 base removed from V and 9 bases from J, the gap between germline ends came to 18 bases. The CDR3 runs 15 residues. Germline V gene sequence: CDR1 KGHSH, CDR2 LQKENI. The CDR3: CASSPQASESSRYTF. The CDR3 DNA follows: TGTGCCAGCTCACCACAGGCCTCCGAATCCTCTCGCTACACCTTC.

The table lists this clonotype with a few counts. The chain is built from TRBV7-2 and TRBJ2-5; D ambiguous. Trimming cost V 2 bases and J 2 bases, with 9 bases left between them. Germline CDR1 SGHTA, CDR2 FQGNSA. This CDR3 contains 14 residues. CDR3 region: CASSLLQTQETQYF. Written as DNA, the CDR3 is TGTGCCAGCAGCTTATTACAGACACAAGAGACCCAGTACTTC.

In this sample, this clonotype turned up a few times. This sequence joins TRBV12-3 or TRBV12-4 and TRBJ2-5, with D tentatively TRBD1 (6 bases). V dropped 8 bases and J dropped 1 base, with 14 bases sitting between them. This CDR3 is 14 amino acids long. CDR3 protein: CASGRDNTQETQYF. CDR3 sequence (DNA): TGTGCCAGCGGCCGGGACAACACCCAAGAGACCCAGTACTTC.

There are many counts of this clonotype. This chain connects TRBV3-1 to TRBJ2-2; D not certain. Trimming removed 1 base at V and 6 bases at J, with 6 bases between. CDR1 is LGHDT and CDR2 is YNNKEL in the germline V gene (reference sequence). The CDR3 is made up of 13 amino acids. The CDR3 DNA reads as TGTGCCAGCAGCCAAGCCCGTGCCGGGGAGCTGTTTTTT. This encodes CASSQARAGELFF.

V usage is TRBV6-2 or TRBV6-3 and J usage is TRBJ1-1, with no clear D. Germline loops: CDR1 MNHEY, CDR2 SVGEGT. This CDR3 contains 12 residues. V shed 7 bases and J shed 6 bases, with 12 bases lying between them. This chain's CDR3 is CASIGLLSEAFF. Here the CDR3 DNA reads TGTGCCAGCATTGGACTGCTCTCTGAAGCTTTCTTT.

This clonotype was counted only a few times. The V call is TRBV20-1, the J call TRBJ1-2; D is perhaps TRBD1 (5 bases). V was cut by 0 bases and J by 2 bases, with 16 bases left in between. CDR3 length equals 16 residues. CDR1 and CDR2 (germline): DFQATT, SNEGSKA (reference sequence). CDR3 region: CSARDGKGAGNYGYTF. CDR3 nucleotides: TGCAGTGCTAGAGATGGGAAAGGGGCGGGAAACTATGGCTACACCTTC.

The V and J genes are TRBV19 and TRBJ1-5, with D tentatively TRBD1 (6 bases). The CDR3 sequence is 13 residues long. V shed 5 bases and J shed 11 bases, with 16 bases lying between them. Germline CDR1 LNHDA, CDR2 SQIVND (reference sequence). The CDR3 region has the DNA TGTGCCAGTAGTGTGACAGGCGGGGGGTCCCAGCATTTT. Translation gives CASSVTGGGSQHF. The variable domain in full, with the rest retrieved from reference TRBV19 and TRBJ1-5, is DGGITQSPKYLFRKEGQNVTLSCEQNLNHDAMYWYRQDPGQGLRLIYYSQIVNDFQKGDIAEGYSVSREKKESFPLTVTSAQKNPTAFYLCASSVTGGGSQHFGDGTRLSIL.

A few counts support this clonotype. The chain carries TRBV19 and TRBJ2-3; the D gene is possibly TRBD2 (6 bases). Trimming left V 7 bases short and J 2 bases short, with 13 bases between. This CDR3 region has 14 residues. Germline V lookup: CDR1 LNHDA, CDR2 SQIVND (reference sequence). The CDR3 DNA follows: TGTGCCAGTACTGTCCGGGGGTTCACAGATACGCAGTATTTT. Amino acids: CASTVRGFTDTQYF.

The V and J genes are TRBV7-2 and TRBJ1-5; tentatively, D is TRBD1 (6 bases). The germline V and J ends were trimmed by 6 bases and 2 bases, with 17 bases remaining between them. Germline CDR1 and CDR2: SGHTA and FQGNSA. CDR3 size: 16 residues. Here the CDR3 DNA reads TGTGCCAGCAGACGAGTGGGGGGCGGCGGCAATCAGCCCCAGCATTTT. This translates into CASRRVGGGGNQPQHF.

A few counts support this clonotype. The chain couples TRBV4-1 to TRBJ2-7; D is possibly TRBD2 (5 bases). This CDR3 is built from 14 residues. Germline V gene data show CDR1 as MGHRA and CDR2 as YSYEKL. V was shortened by 4 bases and J by 3 bases, with 13 bases between the two germline ends. The CDR3 reads CASSREIEGYEQYF. The CDR3 DNA sequence: TGCGCCAGCAGCCGCGAGATAGAGGGCTACGAGCAGTACTTC.